These 7 T cell receptor beta chains originate from one sample sequenced in a study of T-cell reconstitution after alpha-beta-depleted transplantation in children. The TCRbeta library incorporated unique molecular identifiers. TCRdb reprocessed the PCR reads via MiXCR and lists one record per CDR3 protein. The profile shows about 340,000 distinct CDR3 sequences, around a tenth of them singletons. Source: PBMCs from the stem cell graft donor, taken from the stem cell graft. The receptor source for this set is a human donor who donated a stem cell graft to a child with acute lymphoblastic leukemia.

This clonotype turned up a few times. The chain links TRBV19 to TRBJ1-2; TRBD1 might be the D (6 bases). CDR1 is LNHDA and CDR2 is SQIVND in the germline V gene (reference sequence). The CDR3 runs to 13 residues. V lost 5 bases and J 6 bases, leaving 13 bases between the germline ends. CDR3 amino acids: CASSSQGLDGYTF. CDR3 nucleotides: TGTGCCAGTAGTTCACAGGGTCTTGATGGCTACACCTTC.

The CDR3 DNA reads TGTGCCAGCAGCCAAGATCGGCTAGCGGGAGGGTACAATGAGCAGTTCTTC. This translates into CASSQDRLAGGYNEQFF. This chain links TRBV3-1 with TRBJ2-1, with 12 bases matching TRBD2. CDR1 is LGHDT and CDR2 is YNNKEL in the germline V gene (reference sequence). The CDR3 has 17 residues. The trim removed 0 bases at V and 4 bases at J, leaving 4 bases unmatched.

V is TRBV15 and J is TRBJ2-3; no clear D. The germline V gene has CDR1 LNHNV and CDR2 YYDKDF (reference sequence). Trimming left V 0 bases short and J 1 base short, with 11 bases between. The CDR3 loop spans 16 amino acids. As DNA, the CDR3 is TGTGCCACCAGCAGAGATAGGTGGCGAGGCACAGATACGCAGTATTTT. As protein: CATSRDRWRGTDTQYF. Full variable domain (remainder filled in from reference TRBV15 and TRBJ2-3): DAMVIQNPRYQVTQFGKPVTLSCSQTLNHNVMYWYQQKSSQAPKLLFHYYDKDFNNEADTPDNFQSRRPNTSFCFLDIRSPGLGDTAMYLCATSRDRWRGTDTQYFGPGTRLTVL.

This rearrangement joins TRBV4-1 to TRBJ2-1; D is ambiguous. CDR1 is MGHRA, CDR2 YSYEKL, per germline. Trimming stripped 4 bases from V and 0 bases from J, with 13 bases between. The CDR3 is 16 residues long. For the CDR3, the DNA is TGCGCCAGCAGCCCGGAGACTGTGAGCTCCTACAATGAGCAGTTCTTC. It is translated as CASSPETVSSYNEQFF.

The rearrangement links TRBV7-3 to TRBJ2-1; 9 positions match TRBD2. Looked up from germline, CDR1 is SGHTA and CDR2 is FQGTGA. Unmatched junction bases numbered 26, after V lost 0 bases and J lost 8 bases. This CDR3 comprises 22 residues. The CDR3 spells CASSLTRGTWREGLLGADEQFF. The CDR3 bases are TGTGCCAGCAGCTTAACGAGGGGGACGTGGCGGGAGGGCCTATTGGGTGCCGATGAGCAGTTCTTC.

This clonotype has ten or more counts. J is TRBJ2-1 and V is TRBV12-3 or TRBV12-4; D gene ambiguous. CDR3 size: 16 residues. V was clipped by 2 bases and J by 0 bases, with 11 bases between them. This CDR3 reads CASSLRVSSSYNEQFF. In DNA form, the CDR3 reads TGTGCCAGCAGTTTAAGGGTCAGTAGCTCCTACAATGAGCAGTTCTTC.

This clonotype was observed a handful of times. The chain carries TRBV6-2 or TRBV6-3 and TRBJ2-7; 12 bases are shared with TRBD2. This CDR3 contains 18 residues. Unmatched junction bases numbered 11, after V lost 5 bases and J lost 0 bases. The germline V gene has CDR1 MNHEY and CDR2 SVGEGT. In nucleotides, the CDR3 is TGTGCCAGCAGTCCTCGACTAGCGGGAGTACGGGACTCCTACGAGCAGTACTTC. This codes for CASSPRLAGVRDSYEQYF.